Sequencing of this T cell receptor beta chain was carried out in a study of radiotherapy plus CTLA-4 blockade in lung cancer. About the research overall: Overall, 18% of patients showed an objective response, while 31% attained disease control. Findings and caveats of the study: After radiotherapy and ipilimumab, tumor-derived clones expanded in peripheral blood.

Germline values: CDR1 SGHVS, CDR2 FQNEAQ. The ends were cut back, 0 bases at V and 7 bases at J, with 12 bases in the middle. This CDR3 spans 14 amino acids. In chemo-refractory metastatic non-small-cell lung cancer, patients got ipilimumab CTLA-4 blockade together with focal radiation. As regards this clone: What it binds is unknown.

Using immunoSEQ multiplex PCR, the repertoire was profiled, and TCRdb retains in-frame clones only, with some absent. In the table there are around 50,000 clones, approximately 86% of which are singletons. The chain recombines TRBV7-8 with TRBJ1-2; perhaps TRBD1 as D (5 bases). Sequenced material: peripheral blood, taken from a patient treated with radiotherapy plus ipilimumab. The receptor's source is a human donor with non-small cell lung cancer that progressed on radiotherapy plus ipilimumab. Some clones in this sample may be carry-over from other donors' samples. CDR3 sequence (DNA): TGTGCCAGCAGCTTAGCCCAAGGGGAGGGTGGCTACACCTTC. This sequence encodes CASSLAQGEGGYTF.